This TCR beta chain was sequenced during a study of persistence of HIV-infected CD4 T cells. In the study overall: Median time on suppressive ART was seven to eight years.

An overlapping HIV-1 Gag peptide pool stimulated these cells at about 0.9 ug/peptide/mL. Sorting of responding CD4+ T cells relied on upregulated CD40 ligand together with CD69. V lost 4 bases to trimming and J lost 4 bases, with 14 bases between them. Per germline, CDR1 SGHRS and CDR2 YFSETQ. The CDR3 is 15 amino acids. This was the immunoSEQ version 4 assay in survey mode. Repertoires were generated with immunoSEQ multiplex PCR, while TCRdb's copy carries only in-frame clones and drops some. The data show tens of thousands of clones, around 70% seen once. Whole-study results and caveats: Compared with CD3/CD28-stimulated cells, CMV- and Gag-responding cells showed lower TCRbeta richness.

Turning to this clone: Its antigen is unidentified.

The receptor was derived from an adult man with HIV who was CMV-seropositive. The genes are TRBV5-1 and TRBJ1-4; D remains ambiguous. The sequencing here drew on CD4+ T cells sorted from PBMCs after roughly 20-hour stimulation, taken from a patient who received antiretroviral therapy. CDR3 in amino acids: CASSAVGSGNEKLFF. CDR3 in DNA: TGCGCCAGCAGCGCCGTTGGGTCGGGTAATGAAAAACTGTTTTTT. Together with reference TRBV5-1 and TRBJ1-4, the CDR3 gives the full variable domain: KAGVTQTPRYLIKTRGQQVTLSCSPISGHRSVSWYQQTPGQGLQFLFEYFSETQRNKGNFPGRFSGRQFSNSRSEMNVSTLELGDSALYLCASSAVGSGNEKLFFGSGTQLSVL.